This is a list of T cell receptor beta chains from one sample in a study of CD8 T cells in ankylosing spondylitis. A single record per CDR3 protein comes from TCRdb applying MiXCR to the 5' RACE reads. The sample lists a few hundred thousand distinct CDR3 sequences; less than 25% were seen once. Material for sequencing was blood, either unsorted or a sorted T cell fraction (not recorded which). These receptors were taken from a female donor with ankylosing spondylitis or in good health (not recorded which). Each CDR3 is given without its conserved first and last residue. The order of the fields is clone size, J gene, V gene, CDR3 protein. Only some rows state a clone size, as once, few, many or a class for expanded clones.

few | TRBJ1-2 | TRBV24-1 | ATSDRGNYGYT
. | TRBJ2-7 | TRBV12-5 | ASGPRGGATEQY
. | TRBJ2-7 | TRBV23-1 | ASSQSPGPYEQY
few | TRBJ1-2 | TRBV10-3 | AISELLRGADYGYT
. | TRBJ2-1 | TRBV12-3/TRBV12-4 | ASSWTSGRGNERF
many | TRBJ2-7 | TRBV5-5 | ASSLAGLAYEQY
few | TRBJ2-3 | TRBV7-2 | ASSSLRQGTDTQY
few | TRBJ2-6 | TRBV19 | ASSHRGPGANVLT
. | TRBJ2-3 | TRBV24-1 | ATARPATDTQY
. | TRBJ2-2 | TRBV5-1 | ASSEVGSTGELF
many | TRBJ1-5 | TRBV20-1 | SAREGGVGYQPQH
few | TRBJ2-1 | TRBV5-1 | ASSFVAGGNEQF
. | TRBJ2-1 | TRBV6-2/TRBV6-3 | ASTLPSFNNEQF
few | TRBJ2-7 | TRBV20-1 | SASDLAGLTYEQY
. | TRBJ2-3 | TRBV20-1 | SATTLAGRGADTQY
few | TRBJ2-7 | TRBV28 | ASRDRGGAYEQY
few | TRBJ2-2 | TRBV20-1 | SAPRGGRDTGELF
many | TRBJ2-3 | TRBV7-2 | ASRMNTGVGDTQY